The following is a TCR beta chain sequence with its context. Antigen specificity is unknown. J was trimmed by 1 base and V by 0 bases; bases with no gene match: 12. Per the germline V gene, CDR1 is SGHAT and CDR2 is FQNNGV. The CDR3 is made up of 19 amino acids. This was a deep-level run. Sequencing was performed with immunoSEQ multiplex PCR; in TCRdb, only in-frame clones are kept and a portion is missing. The sample contains under 1 million clones, just over 95% of which appear only once. The sample comes from a study of shared clonotypes between healthy human individuals. Study-wide points: Estimated richness values were generally larger in naive subsets than in memory subsets. Despite large depth, rarefaction showed incomplete sorted-subset sequencing.

Naive CD8 cells were CD45RO-negative, positively selected for CCR7, excluding terminally differentiated effector memory CD45RA+ cells. All donors qualified as healthy HIV-negative adults and had experienced no recent acute infections or vaccinations. Sequencing input: naive CD8+ T cells sorted from blood. V is TRBV11-2 and J is TRBJ2-5, with TRBD1 matching 9 bases. The TCR sequence derives from a man younger than 40 in good health. Here the CDR3 DNA reads TGTGCCAGCAGCTTAGACCTAGGGACAGGGATCCTTCTCCAAGAGACCCAGTACTTC. Its translation: CASSLDLGTGILLQETQYF. Filled out from reference TRBV11-2 and TRBJ2-5, the complete variable domain reads EAGVAQSPRYKIIEKRQSVAFWCNPISGHATLYWYQQILGQGPKLLIQFQNNGVVDDSQLPKDRFSAERLKGVDSTLKIQPAKLEDSAVYLCASSLDLGTGILLQETQYFGPGTRLLVL.